This is a list of T cell receptor beta chains from one sample in a study of Ad26.COV2.S vaccination and SARS-CoV-2 variants. Sequencing was performed with immunoSEQ multiplex PCR; in TCRdb, only in-frame clones are kept and a portion is missing. The sample shows about 450,000 clones, 89% of them seen only once. The sequencing used peripheral blood, collected in a trial of Ad26.COV2.S vaccine versus placebo. Receptor source: a person between 18 and 59 years old who received the Ad26.COV2.S COVID-19 vaccine or a placebo. Each CDR3 is given with its conserved first and last residue. D genes are given only for firm matches. A row's size may be missing; if present it is once, few, many or a size class.

TRBV6-5	NA	TRBJ2-2	NA	CASRRAMGTGELFF	TGTGCCAGCAGGCGGGCTATGGGCACCGGGGAGCTGTTTTTT
TRBV3-1/TRBV3-2	NA	TRBJ1-5	NA	CASSLGTGNQPQHF	TGTGCCAGCAGCCTCGGGACTGGGAATCAGCCCCAGCATTTT
TRBV18	NA	TRBJ1-6	NA	CASSPSPPDNSPLHF	TGTGCCAGCTCACCATCACCACCAGATAATTCACCCCTCCACTTT
TRBV6-1	NA	TRBJ2-1	TRBD2	CASSVWRELLQWKQFF	TGTGCCAGCAGTGTTTGGCGGGAGCTCCTACAATGGAAGCAGTTCTTC
TRBV6-1	NA	TRBJ1-2	NA	CASSDRVPAYGYTF	TGTGCCAGCAGTGACAGGGTTCCGGCCTATGGCTACACCTTC
TRBV6-1	NA	TRBJ1-5	NA	CASSEDWVQPQHF	TGTGCCAGCAGTGAAGATTGGGTCCAGCCCCAGCATTTT
TRBV9	NA	TRBJ2-3	NA	CASSVGASRSTDTQYF	TGTGCCAGCAGCGTAGGGGCTAGCCGGAGCACAGATACGCAGTATTTT
TRBV7-2	NA	TRBJ1-5	NA	CASSLGPGYQPQHF	TGTGCCAGCAGCTTAGGTCCAGGGTATCAGCCCCAGCATTTT
TRBV19	NA	TRBJ2-3	NA	CASGGDRYTDTQYF	TGTGCCAGTGGAGGCGACAGATACACAGATACGCAGTATTTT
TRBV29-1	NA	TRBJ2-2	NA	CSVTKLDTTGELFF	TGCAGCGTCACCAAGCTCGATACCACCGGGGAGCTGTTTTTT
TRBV29-1	NA	TRBJ2-7	NA	CSVLATGLVYEQYF	TGCAGCGTTTTGGCGACAGGTCTTGTATACGAGCAGTACTTC
TRBV10-2	NA	TRBJ2-5	NA	CASSESGVRYF	TGCGCCAGCAGTGAGTCGGGGGTGAGGTACTTC
TRBV2	NA	TRBJ2-5	NA	CASSQRQIDFETQYF	TGTGCCAGCAGTCAACGACAAATTGACTTCGAGACCCAGTACTTC
TRBV7-2	NA	TRBJ2-1	NA	CASSFPLLEVDEQFF	TGTGCCAGCAGCTTCCCGCTCCTAGAGGTCGATGAGCAGTTCTTC
TRBV6-5	NA	TRBJ1-5	TRBD1	CASSADRGNQPQHF	TGTGCCAGCAGCGCGGACAGGGGAAATCAGCCCCAGCATTTT
TRBV5-1	NA	TRBJ1-3	NA	CASSLGSGGSGNTIYF	TGCGCCAGCAGCCTGGGGTCAGGCGGCTCTGGAAACACCATATATTTT
TRBV6-5	NA	TRBJ1-4	NA	CASSYSGLGEKLFF	TGTGCCAGCAGTTACTCCGGTCTGGGTGAAAAACTGTTTTTT
TRBV28	NA	TRBJ2-4	TRBD1	CASTPGTGFPKNIQYF	TGTGCCAGCACTCCTGGGACAGGGTTCCCCAAAAACATTCAGTACTTC
TRBV28	NA	TRBJ1-5	NA	CASSLSLRTAINQPQHF	TGTGCCAGCAGTTTATCCTTGAGAACAGCTATAAATCAGCCCCAGCATTTT
TRBV14	NA	TRBJ2-4	TRBD2	CASSQESSGIYIQYF	TGTGCCAGCAGCCAAGAATCCAGCGGGATATACATTCAGTACTTC
TRBV4-1	NA	TRBJ2-3	NA	CASSQDPQARSTDTQYF	TGCGCCAGCAGCCAAGATCCGCAGGCGCGGAGCACAGATACGCAGTATTTT
TRBV28	NA	TRBJ1-4	NA	CASLTATNEKLFF	TGTGCCAGCCTGACCGCAACTAATGAAAAACTGTTTTTT
TRBV5-1	once	TRBJ2-1	TRBD2	CASSATSGTYNEQFF	TGCGCCAGCAGCGCCACTAGCGGGACCTACAATGAGCAGTTCTTC
TRBV6-5	NA	TRBJ2-2	NA	CATRGAGTGELFF	TGTGCCACCCGGGGGGCGGGCACCGGGGAGCTGTTTTTT
TRBV5-4	NA	TRBJ1-2	TRBD1	CASSLSDRELYGYTF	TGTGCCAGCAGCCTGTCAGACAGGGAACTCTATGGCTACACCTTC
TRBV5-1	NA	TRBJ1-6	NA	CASRPRGNSYNSPLHF	TGCGCCAGCAGGCCTCGGGGAAACTCCTATAATTCACCCCTCCACTTT
TRBV9	NA	TRBJ2-7	NA	CASSGDPFTYEQYF	TGTGCCAGCAGCGGCGATCCCTTCACCTACGAGCAGTACTTC
TRBV4-1	NA	TRBJ2-1	NA	CASSHPTTGSSYNEQFF	TGCGCCAGCAGCCACCCAACGACGGGAAGCTCCTACAATGAGCAGTTCTTC
TRBV18	NA	TRBJ1-1	NA	CASSPFTLAGNTEAFF	TGTGCCAGCTCACCTTTCACCCTGGCGGGGAACACTGAAGCTTTCTTT